These T cell receptor beta chains were read from a single sample in a study of blood T cell repertoires in COVID-19. Clones were sequenced by immunoSEQ multiplex PCR, and TCRdb holds only the in-frame ones, with some missing. The repertoire consists of some 160,000 clones, with 79% occurring once and the leading ten covering 15% to 20%. The sample taken for sequencing was PBMCs or T cells enriched from blood (not recorded which). Receptors were obtained from a woman aged 70-85 years in a cohort exposed to, infected with or recovered from COVID-19 (not recorded which). Both conserved end residues are trimmed from each CDR3. The order of the fields is V gene, CDR3 protein.

V gene: TRBV7-9
CDR3 protein: ASSPPGHFNSPLH

V gene: TRBV18
CDR3 protein: ASSPQDRSRDEQY

V gene: TRBV12-5
CDR3 protein: ASGLATERERETQY

V gene: TRBV7-9
CDR3 protein: ASSPIPAYEQY

V gene: TRBV27
CDR3 protein: ATRQTGTSGTQGHEQF

V gene: TRBV6-5
CDR3 protein: ASTLDRGNQPQH

V gene: TRBV5-5
CDR3 protein: ASSFDTGTGTDTQY

V gene: TRBV4-1
CDR3 protein: ASSQVQGTGDQPQH

V gene: TRBV7-2
CDR3 protein: ASSLVWTNYNEQF

V gene: TRBV28
CDR3 protein: ASSAGQGSGYT

V gene: TRBV10-1
CDR3 protein: ASSPTPTSGAYNEQF

V gene: TRBV11-2
CDR3 protein: ASSPLGAGVSTDTQY

V gene: TRBV5-1
CDR3 protein: ASSQSGEEYEQY

V gene: TRBV4-1
CDR3 protein: ASSLGQGNSPLH

V gene: TRBV27
CDR3 protein: ASSLSLLTPVV

V gene: TRBV7-2
CDR3 protein: ASSLQGTNTIY

V gene: TRBV6-5
CDR3 protein: ASSYWGTANTEAF

V gene: TRBV27
CDR3 protein: ASSLDYKPLNEQF

V gene: TRBV4-2
CDR3 protein: ASSQVGGVGGYT

V gene: TRBV29-1
CDR3 protein: SILQGPETQY

V gene: TRBV5-1
CDR3 protein: ASSSLASGVGELF

V gene: TRBV11-3
CDR3 protein: ASRDRGSWSTEAF

V gene: TRBV7-9
CDR3 protein: ASSLAAGTRGADTQY

V gene: TRBV18
CDR3 protein: ASSPSGGGRMNTEAF

V gene: TRBV5-4
CDR3 protein: ASSYQNYGYT

V gene: TRBV11-3
CDR3 protein: ASSPGLAGVSEQF

V gene: TRBV6-5
CDR3 protein: ASSYPGAKNIQY

V gene: TRBV10-3
CDR3 protein: AIMGTGSENTEAF

V gene: TRBV11-1
CDR3 protein: ASRGGTSADNEQF

V gene: TRBV28
CDR3 protein: ASSSPASGGSYNEQF

V gene: TRBV18
CDR3 protein: ASSLREQGNAGELF

V gene: TRBV6-5
CDR3 protein: ASKSRARNSPLH

V gene: TRBV3-1/TRBV3-2
CDR3 protein: ASSQASGGSYGYT

V gene: TRBV21-1
CDR3 protein: ASSKGPEGQDEKLF

V gene: TRBV5-1
CDR3 protein: ATTRSPAGRGEQF

V gene: TRBV7-2
CDR3 protein: ASSFGGSGYEQY

V gene: TRBV2
CDR3 protein: ASRDTGNYGYT

V gene: TRBV30
CDR3 protein: AWSALGTPSQETQY

V gene: TRBV28
CDR3 protein: ASSLGAENEAF

V gene: TRBV28
CDR3 protein: ATKPPRLAGVHEQY

V gene: TRBV5-1
CDR3 protein: ATSPGGPNTDTQY

V gene: TRBV6-5
CDR3 protein: ASSWTATNEKLF

V gene: TRBV6-5
CDR3 protein: ASSPGTARSRPQH

V gene: TRBV10-3
CDR3 protein: AIRDSLNTEAF

V gene: TRBV5-1
CDR3 protein: ASSDYYWSTEAF

V gene: TRBV7-2
CDR3 protein: ASSPRQGPYEQY

V gene: TRBV27
CDR3 protein: ASSSQGSGYT

V gene: TRBV4-3
CDR3 protein: ASSQERDRALYEQY

V gene: TRBV5-5
CDR3 protein: ASSLEQGYGPQH

V gene: TRBV12-3/TRBV12-4
CDR3 protein: ASSRRPNQPQH

V gene: TRBV7-3
CDR3 protein: ASSLMGGPYNEQF

V gene: TRBV5-1
CDR3 protein: ASSLGRPEGQY

V gene: TRBV5-1
CDR3 protein: ASSLIAGVSYEQY

V gene: TRBV5-1
CDR3 protein: ASSLDRPTDTQY

V gene: TRBV19
CDR3 protein: ASSIASPGQGSSYEQY